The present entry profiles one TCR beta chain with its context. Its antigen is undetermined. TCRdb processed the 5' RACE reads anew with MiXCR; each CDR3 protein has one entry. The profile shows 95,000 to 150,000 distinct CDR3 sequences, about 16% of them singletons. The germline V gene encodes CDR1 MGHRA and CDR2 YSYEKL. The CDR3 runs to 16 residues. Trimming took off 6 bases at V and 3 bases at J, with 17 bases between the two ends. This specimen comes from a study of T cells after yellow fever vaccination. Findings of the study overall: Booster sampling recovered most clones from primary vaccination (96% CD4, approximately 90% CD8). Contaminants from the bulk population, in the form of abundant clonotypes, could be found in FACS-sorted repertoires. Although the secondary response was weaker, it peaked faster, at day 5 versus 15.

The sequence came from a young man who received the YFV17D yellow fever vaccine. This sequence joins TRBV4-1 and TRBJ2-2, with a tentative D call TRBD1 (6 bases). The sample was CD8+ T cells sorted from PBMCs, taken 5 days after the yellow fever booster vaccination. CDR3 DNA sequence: TGCGCCAGCAGGTCAGGGGCGGGTTGGGACACCGGGGAGCTGTTTTTT. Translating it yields CASRSGAGWDTGELFF.